This T cell receptor (beta chain) was recovered during a study of PD-L1 blockade in urothelial cancer. Stated time point: pretreatment peripheral blood. Method: immunoSEQ multiplex PCR; TCRdb's copy keeps in-frame clones and lacks some. Among 85,000 to 95,000 clones listed, around 89% were seen once. J gave up 6 bases and V 1 base, and 12 bases lay outside the gene matches. This CDR3 spans 16 amino acids. Germline V lookup: CDR1 MNHNS, CDR2 SASEGT. The rearrangement uses TRBV6-1 and TRBJ2-7, with TRBD1 matching 7 bases. The clonotype was recovered from a man in his sixties with urothelial cancer. Sequenced here: PBMCs, sampled around atezolizumab (anti-PD-L1) treatment. The CDR3, as DNA: TGTGCCAGCAGTGAAGTGGGACAGAGTTCCTATGTCGAGCAGTACTTC. Its translation is CASSEVGQSSYVEQYF.